This T cell receptor (beta chain) was sequenced in a study of CD8 T cells in Susac syndrome. The CDR3 extends over 15 amino acids. CDR1 is SNHLY, CDR2 FYNNEI, per germline. Trimming removed 3 bases from V and 0 bases from J; junction bases left unmatched: 5. After extraction with the RNeasy kit, about 0.45 to 1 ug of the RNA was reverse transcribed using random hexamers. The method of amplification for TCR beta CDR3 was immunoSEQ multiplex PCR, covering 54 Vbeta and 13 Jbeta. TCRdb re-derived calls from the immunoSEQ multiplex PCR reads in MiXCR, one entry per CDR3 protein. The sample holds 400,000 or so distinct CDR3 sequences, 75% to 90% seen once.

The TCR sequence derives from a human donor with multiple sclerosis. The chain couples TRBV2 to TRBJ2-7; 7 bases fit TRBD1. The sample was CD8+ T cells from PBMCs. The CDR3 is CASSDRGPSSYEQYF. CDR3 nucleotides: TGTGCCAGCAGTGATAGGGGGCCGAGCTCCTACGAGCAGTACTTC. Full variable domain (rest looked up from reference TRBV2 and TRBJ2-7): EPEVTQTPSHQVTQMGQEVILRCVPISNHLYFYWYRQILGQKVEFLVSFYNNEISEKSEIFDDQFSVERPDGSNFTLKIRSTKLEDSAMYFCASSDRGPSSYEQYFGPGTRLTVT.